This T cell receptor (beta chain) is drawn from a study of shared clonotypes between healthy human individuals. Study-wide findings and caveats: A reduction in generation probabilities was seen for non-shared clonotypes relative to those shared by all four donors. Only blood samples were collected, and tissue repertoires likely differ. Estimated clonotype richness was generally higher in naive than memory subsets.

Notes on this clone: The antigen is unknown.

Looked up from germline, CDR1 is MDHEN and CDR2 is SYDVKM. The CDR3 has 14 amino acids. V dropped 8 bases and J dropped 3 bases, with 16 bases sitting between them. The assay used deep level. Libraries were prepared by immunoSEQ multiplex PCR; TCRdb keeps only in-frame clonotypes and omits some of them. The data contain over a million clones, roughly 95% of them singletons. The specimen was naive CD4+ T cells sorted from blood. Subset of the sample: CD45RA+ positively selected. The sequence derives from a man aged 25-40 years in good health. The chain combines TRBV28 with TRBJ1-2, with D maybe TRBD1 (6 bases). CDR3 nucleotide sequence: TGTGCCAGCGAAACAGGGCAATGGGACTATGGCTACACCTTC. Residues: CASETGQWDYGYTF.